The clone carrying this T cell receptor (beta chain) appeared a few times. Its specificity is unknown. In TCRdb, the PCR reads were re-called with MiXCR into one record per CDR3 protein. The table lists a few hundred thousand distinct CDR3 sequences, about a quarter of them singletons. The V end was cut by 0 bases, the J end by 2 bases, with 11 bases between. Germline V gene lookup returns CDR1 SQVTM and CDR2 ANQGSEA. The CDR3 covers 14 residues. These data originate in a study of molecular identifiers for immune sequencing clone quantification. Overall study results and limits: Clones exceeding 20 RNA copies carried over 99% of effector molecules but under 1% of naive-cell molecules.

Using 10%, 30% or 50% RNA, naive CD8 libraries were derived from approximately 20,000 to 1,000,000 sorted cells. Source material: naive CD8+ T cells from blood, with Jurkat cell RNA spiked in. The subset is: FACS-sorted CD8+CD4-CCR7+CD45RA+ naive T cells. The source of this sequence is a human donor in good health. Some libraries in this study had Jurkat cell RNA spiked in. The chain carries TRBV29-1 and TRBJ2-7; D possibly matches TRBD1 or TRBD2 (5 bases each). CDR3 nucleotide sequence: TGCAGCGTTGAAGATACGGGACCTACCTACGAGCAGTACTTC. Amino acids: CSVEDTGPTYEQYF.